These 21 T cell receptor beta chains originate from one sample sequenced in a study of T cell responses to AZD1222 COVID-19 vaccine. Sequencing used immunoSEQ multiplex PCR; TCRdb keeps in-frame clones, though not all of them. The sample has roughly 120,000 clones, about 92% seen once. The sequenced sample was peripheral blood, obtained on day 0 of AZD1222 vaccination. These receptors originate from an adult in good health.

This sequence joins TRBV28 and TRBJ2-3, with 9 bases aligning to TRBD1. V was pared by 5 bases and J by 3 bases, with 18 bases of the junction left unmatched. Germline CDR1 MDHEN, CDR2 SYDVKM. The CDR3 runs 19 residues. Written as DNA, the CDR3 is TGTGCCAGCAGTACCATATATGGGGACCGGACAGGGGCGACAGATACGCAGTATTTT. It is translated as CASSTIYGDRTGATDTQYF. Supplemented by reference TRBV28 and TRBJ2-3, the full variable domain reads DVKVTQSSRYLVKRTGEKVFLECVQDMDHENMFWYRQDPGLGLRLIYFSYDVKMKEKGDIPEGYSVSREKKERFSLILESASTNQTSMYLCASSTIYGDRTGATDTQYFGPGTRLTVL.

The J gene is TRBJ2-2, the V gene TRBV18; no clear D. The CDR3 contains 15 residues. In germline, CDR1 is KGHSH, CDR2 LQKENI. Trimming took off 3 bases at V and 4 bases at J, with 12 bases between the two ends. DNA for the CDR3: TGTGCCAGCTCACCGGACCTCACCTCCACCGGGGAGCTGTTTTTT. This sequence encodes CASSPDLTSTGELFF.

Here the CDR3 DNA reads TGCAGCGCGGGGTACAATGAGCAGTTCTTC. Its protein is CSAGYNEQFF. This chain joins TRBV29-1 and TRBJ2-1; D is possibly TRBD2 (5 bases). The CDR3 is 10 amino acids. Germline V CDR1 and CDR2: SQVTM, ANQGSEA. Trimming cost V 7 bases and J 4 bases, with 5 bases left between them.

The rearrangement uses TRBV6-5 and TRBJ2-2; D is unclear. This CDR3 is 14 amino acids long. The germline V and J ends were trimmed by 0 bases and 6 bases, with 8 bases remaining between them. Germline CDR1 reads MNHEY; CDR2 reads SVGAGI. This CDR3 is CASSYSLRSGELFF. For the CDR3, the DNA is TGTGCCAGCAGTTACTCTCTCCGTTCCGGGGAGCTGTTTTTT.

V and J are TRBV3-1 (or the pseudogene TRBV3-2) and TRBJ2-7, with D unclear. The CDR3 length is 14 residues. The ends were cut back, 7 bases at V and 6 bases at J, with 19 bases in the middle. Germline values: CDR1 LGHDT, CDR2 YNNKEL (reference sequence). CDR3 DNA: TGTGCCAGCACCCTGGCCGCCTCGGCCTCCGAGCAGTACTTC. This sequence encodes CASTLAASASEQYF.

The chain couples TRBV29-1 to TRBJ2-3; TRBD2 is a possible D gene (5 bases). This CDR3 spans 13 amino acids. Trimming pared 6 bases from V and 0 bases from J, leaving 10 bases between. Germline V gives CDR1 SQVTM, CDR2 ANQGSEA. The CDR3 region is CSVDPGSTDTQYF. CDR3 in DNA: TGCAGCGTCGACCCGGGAAGCACAGATACGCAGTATTTT.

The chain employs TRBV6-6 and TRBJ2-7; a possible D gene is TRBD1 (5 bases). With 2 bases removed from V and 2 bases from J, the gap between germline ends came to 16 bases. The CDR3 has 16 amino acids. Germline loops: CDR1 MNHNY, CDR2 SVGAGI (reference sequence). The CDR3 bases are TGTGCCAGCAGTTACGGTGACAGCCCGAGCCCCTACGAGCAGTACTTC. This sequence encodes CASSYGDSPSPYEQYF.

This chain's CDR3 is CASSIAQGSVYEQYF. The CDR3 region has the DNA TGTGCCAGTAGTATCGCGCAGGGCAGCGTGTACGAGCAGTACTTC. The chain combines TRBV19 with TRBJ2-7, with TRBD1 as a possible D gene (5 bases). Trimming removed 3 bases at V and 4 bases at J, with 16 bases between. The CDR3 runs 15 residues. CDR1 and CDR2 from the germline V gene are LNHDA and SQIVND (reference sequence).

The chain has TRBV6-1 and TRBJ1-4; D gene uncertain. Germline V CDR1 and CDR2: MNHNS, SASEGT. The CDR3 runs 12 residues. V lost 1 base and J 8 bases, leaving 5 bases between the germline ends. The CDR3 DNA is TGTGCCAGCAGTGAAGACTGGGAAAAACTGTTTTTT. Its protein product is CASSEDWEKLFF.

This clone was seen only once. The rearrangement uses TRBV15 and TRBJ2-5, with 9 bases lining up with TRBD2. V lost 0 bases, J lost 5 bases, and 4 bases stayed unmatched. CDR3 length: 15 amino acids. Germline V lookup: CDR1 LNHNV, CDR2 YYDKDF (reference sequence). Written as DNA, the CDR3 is TGTGCCACCAGCAGAGACGGCGGGAGGGGGGAGACCCAGTACTTC. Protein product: CATSRDGGRGETQYF.

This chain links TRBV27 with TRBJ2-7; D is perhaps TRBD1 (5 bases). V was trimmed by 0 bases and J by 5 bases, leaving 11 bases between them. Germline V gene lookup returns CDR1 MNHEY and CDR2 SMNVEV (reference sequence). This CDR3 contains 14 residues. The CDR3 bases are TGTGCCAGCAGTTTATCGTTAAGGGGTCACGAGCAGTACTTC. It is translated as CASSLSLRGHEQYF.

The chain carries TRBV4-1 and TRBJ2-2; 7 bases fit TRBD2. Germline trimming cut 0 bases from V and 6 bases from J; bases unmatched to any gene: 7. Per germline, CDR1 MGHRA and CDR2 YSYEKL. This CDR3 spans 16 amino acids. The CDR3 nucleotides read TGCGCCAGCAGCCAAGACCCAAGCGGGGTCTCCGGGGAGCTGTTTTTT. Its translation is CASSQDPSGVSGELFF.

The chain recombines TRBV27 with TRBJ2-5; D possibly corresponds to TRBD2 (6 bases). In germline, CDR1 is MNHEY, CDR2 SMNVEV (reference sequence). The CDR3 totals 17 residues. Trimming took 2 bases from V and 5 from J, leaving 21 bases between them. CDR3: CASSLRTTSGVLETQYF. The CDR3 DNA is TGTGCCAGCAGTTTACGTACGACCTCGGGGGTCTTGGAGACCCAGTACTTC.

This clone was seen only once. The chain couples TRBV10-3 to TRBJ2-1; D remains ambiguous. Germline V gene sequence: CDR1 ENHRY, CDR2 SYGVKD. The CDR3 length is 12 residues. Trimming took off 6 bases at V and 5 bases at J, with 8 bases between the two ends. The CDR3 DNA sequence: TGTGCCATCAGCAAGGACCACAATGAGCAGTTCTTC. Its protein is CAISKDHNEQFF.

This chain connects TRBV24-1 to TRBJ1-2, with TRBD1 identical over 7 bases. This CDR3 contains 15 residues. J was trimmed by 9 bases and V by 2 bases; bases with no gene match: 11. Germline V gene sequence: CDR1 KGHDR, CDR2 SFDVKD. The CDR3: CATSDSRTGGISYTF. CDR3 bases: TGTGCCACCAGTGATTCCCGGACAGGAGGTATAAGCTACACCTTC.

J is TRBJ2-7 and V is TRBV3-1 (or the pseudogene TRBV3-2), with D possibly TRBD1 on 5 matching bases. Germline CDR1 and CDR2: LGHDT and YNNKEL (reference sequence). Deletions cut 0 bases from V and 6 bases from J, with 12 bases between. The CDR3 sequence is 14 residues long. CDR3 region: CASSQDGASLEQYF. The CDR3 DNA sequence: TGTGCCAGCAGCCAAGATGGGGCTTCCCTCGAGCAGTACTTC.

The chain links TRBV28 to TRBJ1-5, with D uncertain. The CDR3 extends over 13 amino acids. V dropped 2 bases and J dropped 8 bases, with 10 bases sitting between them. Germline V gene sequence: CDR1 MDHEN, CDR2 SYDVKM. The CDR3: CASSLSGLEPQHF. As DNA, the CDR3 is TGTGCCAGCAGTTTAAGTGGTCTGGAGCCCCAGCATTTT.

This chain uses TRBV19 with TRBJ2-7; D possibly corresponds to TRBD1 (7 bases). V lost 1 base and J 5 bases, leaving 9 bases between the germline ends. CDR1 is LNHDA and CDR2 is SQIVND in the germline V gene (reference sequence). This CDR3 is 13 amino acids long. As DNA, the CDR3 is TGTGCCAGTAGTATAGGCAGGGGGGACGAGCAGTACTTC. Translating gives CASSIGRGDEQYF.

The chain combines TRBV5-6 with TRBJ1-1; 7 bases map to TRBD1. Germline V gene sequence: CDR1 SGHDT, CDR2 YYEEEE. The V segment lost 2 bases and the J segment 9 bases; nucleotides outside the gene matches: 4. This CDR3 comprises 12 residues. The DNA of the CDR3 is TGTGCCAGCAGCTTCACAGGGGATAAAGCTTTCTTT. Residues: CASSFTGDKAFF.

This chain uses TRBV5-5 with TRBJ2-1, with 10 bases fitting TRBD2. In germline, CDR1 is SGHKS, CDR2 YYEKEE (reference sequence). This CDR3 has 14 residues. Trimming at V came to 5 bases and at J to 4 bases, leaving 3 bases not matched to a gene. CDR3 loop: CASRLAGGYNEQFF. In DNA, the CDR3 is TGTGCCAGCAGGTTAGCGGGAGGTTACAATGAGCAGTTCTTC.

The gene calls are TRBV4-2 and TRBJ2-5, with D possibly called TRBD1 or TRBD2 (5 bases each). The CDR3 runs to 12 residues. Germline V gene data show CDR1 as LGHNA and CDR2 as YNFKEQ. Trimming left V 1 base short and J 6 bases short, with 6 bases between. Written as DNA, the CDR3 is TGTGCCAGCAGCCAAGGGGACCAGACCCAGTACTTC. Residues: CASSQGDQTQYF.